The TCR beta chain under discussion was sequenced for a study of CD4 T cells in relation to SARS-CoV-2 and coronaviruses (dated by TCRdb to about 2021). About the full investigation: Patient-derived lymphoblastoid cell lines were used to map the HLA restriction of shared crossreactive spike epitopes. At the level of individual TCR clonotypes, the study evaluated whether memory CD4+ T cells crossreact between the spike proteins of SARS-CoV-2 and those of common cold coronaviruses. The Adaptive Biotechnologies TCR-sequencing kit was used for samples from a few pre-COVID donors and for the naive versus memory experiments, whereas the other data were Illumina-based. A different TCR-beta assay, based on Illumina, was used to sequence expansion assays from other donors in the study.

CD4+ T cells from unexposed donors were collected before the COVID-19 pandemic (2011-2018). To separate naive from memory CD4+ T cells, cryopreserved PBMCs first underwent CD4 enrichment and then EasySep naive CD4+ T cell enrichment. Leukapheresis product for the unexposed donors was bought commercially. Ficoll-Paque PLUS gradient centrifugation was used to isolate PBMCs from either whole blood or leukapheresis product. The PBMCs went either fresh into the expansion assay or into cryopreservation at -140 degrees C. The QIAamp Micro DNA Kit was used to extract genomic DNA from the CD4+ T cells. Overall study results and their limits: Significantly weaker SARS-CoV-2-driven expansion was shown by crossreactive clones than by monoreactive clones, consistent with antigenic imprinting. Because no donor provided both pre-pandemic and post-infection samples, tracing the source of pre-existing responses was limited. Since the crossreactivity analysis centred on spike protein, crossreactivity against other viral proteins was not assessed. Naive versus memory sequencing indicated that memory recall responses, rather than primary responses primed during culture, are detected by the assay. In roughly two thirds of donors, memory CD4+ clonotypes turned up that crossrecognized SARS-CoV-2 and at least one common cold coronavirus spike. The study was constrained by small numbers of patients and of tested TCRs.

In regard to this clone: Which antigen it targets is not known. One base away there is no much larger clone; base qualities are not given.

The germline V gene sets CDR1 to SGDLS and CDR2 to YYNGEE. V is pared back by 3 bases and J by 3 bases, with 12 bases lying between the germline termini. Reading from cysteine to phenylalanine, the CDR3 counts 15 amino acids. Only the CDR3 region is kept as DNA, spanning 45 bases read in frame from base 1. DNA from uncultured naive and memory CD4+ T cells underwent immunoSEQ TCR-beta sequencing at deep resolution. Processing in the source paper ran as follows. During preprocessing, nonproductive sequences were removed, along with CDR3s that did not begin with C, did not end with F or W, or were shorter than 7 amino acids. Cultured and uncultured naive and memory CD4+ repertoires were searched for CDR3s previously identified as spike- and CEF-reactive. After three terminal residues were trimmed from each end, CDR3 homology was quantified as pairwise Levenshtein distance using the stringdist R package. TCRdb carries this immuneACCESS record with in-frame sequences only. Its versions omit some clonotypes, under half of them owing to an unresolved V gene in the studies checked, with the rest unexplained. V, J and clone size reflect that table, while D and trimming were determined from the DNA. The sample table shows around 65,000 clones, and over 80% are seen once. Clones ranked in the top ten supply about 1.6% of the sample.

The TCR sequence derives from a human donor in good health. Here the chain combines TRBV9 and TRBJ1-4, with no reliable assignment of the D segment. The source material was memory CD4+ T cells from PBMCs. The cell subset or site label, read with the paper, signifies: memory (non-naive) CD4+ T cells. CDR3 protein: CASSASPLPNEKLFF. The nucleotide sequence reads as follows: TGTGCCAGCAGCGCCAGCCCATTACCTAATGAAAAACTGTTTTTT.